These T cell receptor beta chains were read from a single sample in a study of early T cells in non-severe SARS-CoV-2 infection. Each CDR3 protein gets one entry after TCRdb re-called the 5' RACE reads with MiXCR. Among 42,000 or so distinct CDR3 sequences listed, about 6% were seen once. Material: whole blood, obtained at baseline. Receptors originate from an adult who was a healthcare worker with PCR-confirmed SARS-CoV-2 infection or an uninfected control (not recorded which). Each CDR3 is given with its conserved first and last residue. Fields, in order: J gene, V gene, clone size, CDR3 protein. Clone size is not always given. Where it is, it says once, few, many or a class for expanded clones.

j_gene: TRBJ1-5; v_gene: TRBV7-2; abundance: many; CDR3aa: CASSLRDGNQPQHF
j_gene: TRBJ1-2; v_gene: TRBV3-1; abundance: few; CDR3aa: CVSSRLQVVDGYTF
j_gene: TRBJ2-5; v_gene: TRBV12-3/TRBV12-4; abundance: few; CDR3aa: CASSLRGTGETQYF
j_gene: TRBJ1-5; v_gene: TRBV7-2; abundance: many; CDR3aa: CASSPQAGLNSNQPQHF
j_gene: TRBJ2-5; v_gene: TRBV5-6; abundance: many; CDR3aa: CASSLVGPQYF
j_gene: TRBJ2-7; v_gene: TRBV5-4; abundance: many; CDR3aa: CAIRRDSTYEQYF
j_gene: TRBJ2-6; v_gene: TRBV12-2; abundance: many; CDR3aa: CASRLEGDMSSGANVLTF
j_gene: TRBJ1-2; v_gene: TRBV27; abundance: few; CDR3aa: CASRMSGAGGYTF
j_gene: TRBJ1-5; v_gene: TRBV28; abundance: many; CDR3aa: CASSLGQGVSSNQPQHF
j_gene: TRBJ1-1; v_gene: TRBV5-1; abundance: few; CDR3aa: CASSFATGNTEAFF
j_gene: TRBJ1-1; v_gene: TRBV20-1; abundance: few; CDR3aa: CSANRQAGTEAFF
j_gene: TRBJ2-3; v_gene: TRBV5-5; abundance: many; CDR3aa: CASSRLDPVDTQYF
j_gene: TRBJ2-1; v_gene: TRBV12-3/TRBV12-4; abundance: many; CDR3aa: CASSLVLRARADYNEQFF
j_gene: TRBJ2-3; v_gene: TRBV6-5; abundance: -; CDR3aa: CASSQTDEYTQYF